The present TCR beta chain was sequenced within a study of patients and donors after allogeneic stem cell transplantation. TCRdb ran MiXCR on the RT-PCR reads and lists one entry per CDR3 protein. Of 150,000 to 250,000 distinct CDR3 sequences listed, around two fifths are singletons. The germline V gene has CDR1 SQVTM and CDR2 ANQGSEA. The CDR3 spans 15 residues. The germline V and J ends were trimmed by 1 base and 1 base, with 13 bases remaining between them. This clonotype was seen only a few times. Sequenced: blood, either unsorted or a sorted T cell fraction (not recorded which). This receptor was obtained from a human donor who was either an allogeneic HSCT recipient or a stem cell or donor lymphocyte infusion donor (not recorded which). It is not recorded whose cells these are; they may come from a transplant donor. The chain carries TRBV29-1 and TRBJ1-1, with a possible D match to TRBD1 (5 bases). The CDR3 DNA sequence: TGCAGCGTTGAAGTCGGCCGGGGGTGGAACACTGAAGCTTTCTTT. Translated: CSVEVGRGWNTEAFF. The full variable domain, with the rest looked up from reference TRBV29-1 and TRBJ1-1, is SAVISQKPSRDICQRGTSLTIQCQVDSQVTMMFWYRQQPGQSLTLIATANQGSEATYESGFVIDKFPISRPNLTFSTLTVSNMSPEDSSIYLCSVEVGRGWNTEAFFGQGTRLTVV.